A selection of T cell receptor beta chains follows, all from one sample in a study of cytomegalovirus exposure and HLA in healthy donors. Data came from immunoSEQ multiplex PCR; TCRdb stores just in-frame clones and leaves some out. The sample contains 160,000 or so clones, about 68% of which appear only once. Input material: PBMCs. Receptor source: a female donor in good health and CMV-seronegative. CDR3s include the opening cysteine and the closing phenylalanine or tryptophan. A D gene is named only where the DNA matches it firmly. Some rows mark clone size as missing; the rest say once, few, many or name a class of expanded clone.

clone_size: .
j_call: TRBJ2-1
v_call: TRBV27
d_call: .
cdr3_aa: CASSVLGSSPLF
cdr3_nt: TGTGCCAGCTCAGTCCTAGGATCCTCGCCCCTCTTC

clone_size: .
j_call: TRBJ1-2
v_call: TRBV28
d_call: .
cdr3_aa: CASSLPPGLPTIRYGYTF
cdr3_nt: TGTGCCAGCAGTCTTCCTCCGGGACTCCCGACGATCCGCTATGGCTACACCTTC

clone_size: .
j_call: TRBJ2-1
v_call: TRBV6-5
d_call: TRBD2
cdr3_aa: CASSSGRAGVEQFF
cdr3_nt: TGTGCCAGCTCTAGCGGGAGGGCCGGGGTTGAGCAGTTCTTC

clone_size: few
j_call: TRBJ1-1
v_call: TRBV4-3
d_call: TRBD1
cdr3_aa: CASSQKMTGEAFF
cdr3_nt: TGCGCCAGCAGCCAAAAGATGACAGGGGAAGCTTTCTTT

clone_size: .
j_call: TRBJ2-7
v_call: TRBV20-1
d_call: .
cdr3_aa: CSARGSEQYF
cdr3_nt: TGCAGTGCTAGAGGATCCGAGCAGTACTTC

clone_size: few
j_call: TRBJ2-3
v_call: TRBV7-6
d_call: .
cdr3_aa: CASSPMEVGTDTQYF
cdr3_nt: TGTGCCAGCAGCCCCATGGAGGTTGGCACAGATACGCAGTATTTT

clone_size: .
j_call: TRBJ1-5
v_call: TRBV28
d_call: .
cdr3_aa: CASSLNSQSNQPQHF
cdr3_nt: TGTGCCAGCAGTTTAAATAGCCAGAGCAATCAGCCCCAGCATTTT

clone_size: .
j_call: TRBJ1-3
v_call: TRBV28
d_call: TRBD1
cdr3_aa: CASSLQGGGNTIYF
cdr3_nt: TGTGCCAGCAGTTTACAGGGGGGCGGAAACACCATATATTTT

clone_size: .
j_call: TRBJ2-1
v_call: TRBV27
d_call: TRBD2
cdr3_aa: CASSPLAGGPSEQFF
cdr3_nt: TGTGCCAGCAGTCCCCTAGCGGGAGGGCCTAGTGAGCAGTTCTTC

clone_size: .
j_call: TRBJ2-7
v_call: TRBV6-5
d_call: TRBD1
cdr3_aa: CASSEGDSSYEQYF
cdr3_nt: TGTGCCAGCAGTGAAGGGGACAGCTCCTACGAGCAGTACTTC

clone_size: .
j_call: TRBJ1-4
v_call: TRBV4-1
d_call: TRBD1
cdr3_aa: CASSLQGERAEKLFF
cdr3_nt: TGCGCCAGCAGCCTGCAGGGGGAACGGGCTGAAAAACTGTTTTTT

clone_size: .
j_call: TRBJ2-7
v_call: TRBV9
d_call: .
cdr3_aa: CASSVGSGNSGYEQYF
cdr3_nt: TGTGCCAGCAGCGTAGGTAGCGGTAACTCAGGCTACGAGCAGTACTTC

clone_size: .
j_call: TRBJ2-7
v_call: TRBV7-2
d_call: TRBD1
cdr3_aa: CASSLGTGGVYEQYF
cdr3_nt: TGTGCCAGCAGCTTAGGGACAGGGGGCGTCTACGAGCAGTACTTC

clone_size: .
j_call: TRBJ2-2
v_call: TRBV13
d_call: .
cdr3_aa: CASSLERVYTGELFF
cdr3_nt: TGTGCCAGCAGCCTAGAGCGAGTATACACCGGGGAGCTGTTTTTT

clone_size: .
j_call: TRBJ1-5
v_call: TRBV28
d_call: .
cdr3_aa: CASSPTVQPQHF
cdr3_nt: TGTGCCAGCAGCCCCACTGTTCAGCCCCAGCATTTT

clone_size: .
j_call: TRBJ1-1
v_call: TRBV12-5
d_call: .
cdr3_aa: CASGYITEAFF
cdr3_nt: TGTGCTAGTGGTTACATCACTGAAGCTTTCTTT

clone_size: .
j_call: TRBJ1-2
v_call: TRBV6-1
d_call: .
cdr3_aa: CASSTQGGKGYTF
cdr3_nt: TGTGCCAGCAGTACCCAGGGTGGGAAGGGCTACACCTTC

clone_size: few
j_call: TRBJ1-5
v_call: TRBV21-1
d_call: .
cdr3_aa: CASKPGGDQPQHF
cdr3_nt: TGTGCCAGTAAACCAGGGGGAGATCAGCCCCAGCATTTT

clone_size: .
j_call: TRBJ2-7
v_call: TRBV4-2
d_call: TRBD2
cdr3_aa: CASSQQGGPYEQYF
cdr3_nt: TGTGCCAGCAGCCAACAGGGAGGGCCCTACGAGCAGTACTTC

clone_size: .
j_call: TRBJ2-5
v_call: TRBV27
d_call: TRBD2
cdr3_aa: CASSRIAGEETQYF
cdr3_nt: TGTGCCAGCAGTCGAATAGCGGGAGAGGAGACCCAGTACTTC

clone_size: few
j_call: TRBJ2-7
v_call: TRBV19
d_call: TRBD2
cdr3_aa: CASRGGGSSYEQYF
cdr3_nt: TGTGCCAGTAGGGGCGGGGGGTCCTCCTACGAGCAGTACTTC

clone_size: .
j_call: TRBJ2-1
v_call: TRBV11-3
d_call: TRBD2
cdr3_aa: CASSREGLAGYHEQFF
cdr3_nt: TGTGCCAGCAGCCGAGAGGGACTAGCGGGATATCATGAGCAGTTCTTC

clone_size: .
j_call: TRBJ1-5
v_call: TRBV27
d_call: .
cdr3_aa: CASSWGPNQPQHF
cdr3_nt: TGTGCCAGCAGTTGGGGCCCCAATCAGCCCCAGCATTTT

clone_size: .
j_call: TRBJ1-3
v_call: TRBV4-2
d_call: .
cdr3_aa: CASSQDQGYSGNTIYF
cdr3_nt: TGTGCCAGCAGCCAAGATCAGGGGTACTCTGGAAACACCATATATTTT

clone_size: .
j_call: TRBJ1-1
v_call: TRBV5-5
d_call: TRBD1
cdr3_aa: CASSFKPAGQTNTEAFF
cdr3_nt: TGTGCCAGCAGCTTCAAACCGGCGGGACAGACGAACACTGAAGCTTTCTTT

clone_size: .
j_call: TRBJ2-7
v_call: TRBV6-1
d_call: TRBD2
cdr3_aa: CASSESWREDYEQYF
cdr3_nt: TGTGCCAGCAGTGAGTCATGGCGGGAGGACTACGAGCAGTACTTC

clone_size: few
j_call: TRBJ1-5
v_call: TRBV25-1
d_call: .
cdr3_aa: CASSGTGSNQPQHF
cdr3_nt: TGTGCCAGCAGTGGGACGGGGAGCAATCAGCCCCAGCATTTT

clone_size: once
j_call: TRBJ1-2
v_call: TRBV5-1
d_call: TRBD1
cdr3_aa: CASSWGQAYYGYTF
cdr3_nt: TGCGCCAGCAGCTGGGGACAGGCGTACTATGGCTACACCTTC

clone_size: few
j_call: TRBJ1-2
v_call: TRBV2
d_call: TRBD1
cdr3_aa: CASSPGQGVYDGYTF
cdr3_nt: TGTGCCAGCAGTCCTGGACAGGGGGTTTACGATGGCTACACCTTC

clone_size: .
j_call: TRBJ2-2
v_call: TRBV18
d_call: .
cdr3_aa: CASSEATPQTGELFF
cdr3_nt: TGTGCCAGCTCAGAAGCTACCCCCCAAACCGGGGAGCTGTTTTTT

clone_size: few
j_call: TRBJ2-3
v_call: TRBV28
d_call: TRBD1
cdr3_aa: CASIRTGLLTDTQYF
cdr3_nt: TGTGCCAGCATCCGGACAGGGCTCTTGACAGATACGCAGTATTTT

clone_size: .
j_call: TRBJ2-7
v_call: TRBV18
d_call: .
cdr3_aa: CASSPERYSYEQYF
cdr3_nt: TGTGCCAGCTCACCCGAGCGTTACTCCTACGAGCAGTACTTC

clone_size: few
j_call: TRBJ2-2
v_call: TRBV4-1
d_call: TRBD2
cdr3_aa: CASSPRLAGGERAGTGELFF
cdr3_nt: TGCGCCAGCAGCCCCCGACTAGCGGGGGGAGAGAGGGCGGGCACCGGGGAGCTGTTTTTT

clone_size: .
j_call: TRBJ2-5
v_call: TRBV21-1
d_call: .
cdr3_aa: CASSKERGNEETQYF
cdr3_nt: TGTGCCAGCAGCAAAGAAAGAGGGAACGAAGAGACCCAGTACTTC

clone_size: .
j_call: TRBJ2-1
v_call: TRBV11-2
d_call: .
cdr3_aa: CASSSRSSSSYNEQFF
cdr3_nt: TGTGCCAGCAGCTCACGATCTAGCAGCTCCTACAATGAGCAGTTCTTC

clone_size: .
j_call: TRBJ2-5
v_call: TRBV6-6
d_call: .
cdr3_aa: CASSLTREQYF
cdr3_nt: TGTGCCAGCAGCCTGACCCGGGAGCAGTACTTC

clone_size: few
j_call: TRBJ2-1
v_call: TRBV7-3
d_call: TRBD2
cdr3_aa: CASSGGGLASSYNEQFF
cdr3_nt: TGTGCCAGCAGCGGGGGGGGACTGGCTAGCTCCTACAATGAGCAGTTCTTC

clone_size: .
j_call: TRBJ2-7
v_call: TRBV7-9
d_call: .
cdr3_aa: CASRGPGGKYF
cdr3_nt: TGTGCCAGCAGAGGCCCAGGAGGGAAGTACTTC

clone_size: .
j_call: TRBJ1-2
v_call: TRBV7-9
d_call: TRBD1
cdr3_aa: CASSPTGTGAYGYTF
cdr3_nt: TGTGCCAGCAGCCCAACCGGGACAGGGGCCTATGGCTACACCTTC

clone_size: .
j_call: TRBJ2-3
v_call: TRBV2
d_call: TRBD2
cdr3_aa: CASPRTSGRQDTQYF
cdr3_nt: TGTGCCAGCCCCCGGACTAGCGGGAGGCAAGATACGCAGTATTTT

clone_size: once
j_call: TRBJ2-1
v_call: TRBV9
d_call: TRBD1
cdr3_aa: CASSVGTGDNEQFF
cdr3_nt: TGTGCCAGCAGCGTCGGAACAGGGGACAATGAGCAGTTCTTC

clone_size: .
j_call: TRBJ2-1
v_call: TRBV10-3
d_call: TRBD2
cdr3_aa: CAISEFGLAGGGEQFF
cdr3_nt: TGTGCCATCAGTGAGTTTGGACTAGCGGGAGGGGGGGAGCAGTTCTTC

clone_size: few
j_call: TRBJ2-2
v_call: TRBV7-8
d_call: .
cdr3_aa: CASNPGPSSGELFF
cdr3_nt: TGTGCCAGCAACCCGGGTCCGAGTTCCGGGGAGCTGTTTTTT

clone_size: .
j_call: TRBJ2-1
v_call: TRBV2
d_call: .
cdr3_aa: CASSRSGNEQFF
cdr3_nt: TGTGCCAGCAGTCGGTCGGGGAATGAGCAGTTCTTC

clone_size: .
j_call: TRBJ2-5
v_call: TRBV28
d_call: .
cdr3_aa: CASSPGWEYQETQYF
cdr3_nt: TGTGCCAGCAGCCCCGGTTGGGAGTACCAAGAGACCCAGTACTTC

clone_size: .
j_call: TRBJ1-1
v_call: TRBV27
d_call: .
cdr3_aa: CASGRGSDTEAFF
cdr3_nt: TGTGCCAGCGGCAGGGGATCGGACACTGAAGCTTTCTTT

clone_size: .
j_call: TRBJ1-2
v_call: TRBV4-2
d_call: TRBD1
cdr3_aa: CASSQDRGGRGDYGYTF
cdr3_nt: TGTGCCAGCAGCCAAGATCGGGGGGGCAGGGGGGACTATGGCTACACCTTC